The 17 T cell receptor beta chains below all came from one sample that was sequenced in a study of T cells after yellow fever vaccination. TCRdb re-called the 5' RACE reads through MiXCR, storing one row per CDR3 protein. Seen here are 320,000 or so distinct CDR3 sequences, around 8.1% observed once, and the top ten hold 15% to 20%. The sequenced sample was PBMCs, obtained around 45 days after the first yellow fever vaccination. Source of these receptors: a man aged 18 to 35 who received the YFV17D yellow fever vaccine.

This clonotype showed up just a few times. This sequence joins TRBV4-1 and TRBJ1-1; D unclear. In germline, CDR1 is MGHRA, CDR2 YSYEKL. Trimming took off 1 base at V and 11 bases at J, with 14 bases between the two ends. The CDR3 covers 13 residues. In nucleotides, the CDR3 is TGCGCCAGCAGCCAAGCTTCGGGTTTTGACGCTTTCTTT. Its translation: CASSQASGFDAFF.

The CDR3 sequence is CASSSIGRNSGANVLTF. In DNA form, the CDR3 reads TGTGCCAGCAGCTCAATTGGAAGGAACTCTGGGGCCAACGTCCTGACTTTC. The chain couples TRBV7-9 to TRBJ2-6, with unresolved D. Between the trimmed V and J ends, which lost 4 bases and 0 bases, there was a span of 13 bases. The CDR3 is made up of 17 amino acids. CDR1 is SEHNR and CDR2 is FQNEAQ in the germline V gene (reference sequence).

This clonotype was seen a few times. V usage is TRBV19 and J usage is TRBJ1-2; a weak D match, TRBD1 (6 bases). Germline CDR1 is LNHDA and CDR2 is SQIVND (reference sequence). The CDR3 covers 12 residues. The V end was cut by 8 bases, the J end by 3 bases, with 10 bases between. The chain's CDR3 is CASLSGDYGYTF. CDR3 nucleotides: TGTGCCAGTCTCTCAGGGGACTATGGCTACACCTTC.

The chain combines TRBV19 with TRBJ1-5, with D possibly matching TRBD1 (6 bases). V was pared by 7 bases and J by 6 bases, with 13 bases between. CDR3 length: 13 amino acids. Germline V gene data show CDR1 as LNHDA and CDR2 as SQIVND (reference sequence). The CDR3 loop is CASTQTGTQPQHF. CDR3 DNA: TGTGCCAGTACCCAAACAGGGACTCAGCCCCAGCATTTT.

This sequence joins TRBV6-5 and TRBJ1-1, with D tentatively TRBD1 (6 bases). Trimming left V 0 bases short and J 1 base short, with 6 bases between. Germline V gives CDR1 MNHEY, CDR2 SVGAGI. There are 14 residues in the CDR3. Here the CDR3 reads CASSYSTGNTEAFF. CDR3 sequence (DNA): TGTGCCAGCAGTTACTCGACAGGGAACACTGAAGCTTTCTTT.

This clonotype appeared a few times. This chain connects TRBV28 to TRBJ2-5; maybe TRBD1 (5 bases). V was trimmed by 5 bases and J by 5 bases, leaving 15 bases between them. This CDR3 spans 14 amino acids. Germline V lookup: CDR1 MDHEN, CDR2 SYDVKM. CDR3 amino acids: CASSPRVGRETQYF. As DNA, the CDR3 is TGTGCCAGCAGTCCAAGGGTGGGGCGTGAGACCCAGTACTTC.

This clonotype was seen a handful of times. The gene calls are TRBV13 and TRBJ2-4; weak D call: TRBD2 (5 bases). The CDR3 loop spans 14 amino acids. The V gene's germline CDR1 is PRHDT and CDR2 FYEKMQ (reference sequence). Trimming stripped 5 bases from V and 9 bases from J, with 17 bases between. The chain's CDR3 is CASSAGESLSIQYF. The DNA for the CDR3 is TGTGCCAGCAGCGCCGGGGAATCCTTGAGCATTCAGTACTTC.

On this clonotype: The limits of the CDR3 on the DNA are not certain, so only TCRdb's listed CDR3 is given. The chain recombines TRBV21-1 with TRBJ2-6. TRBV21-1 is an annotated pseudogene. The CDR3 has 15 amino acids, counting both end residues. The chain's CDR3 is CASSTVGAGANVLTF.

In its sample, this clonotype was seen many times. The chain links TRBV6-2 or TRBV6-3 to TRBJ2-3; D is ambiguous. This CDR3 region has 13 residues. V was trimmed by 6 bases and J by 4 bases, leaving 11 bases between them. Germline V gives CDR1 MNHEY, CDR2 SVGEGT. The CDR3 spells CASSRLVADTQYF. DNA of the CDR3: TGTGCCAGCAGCCGTTTGGTGGCAGATACGCAGTATTTT.

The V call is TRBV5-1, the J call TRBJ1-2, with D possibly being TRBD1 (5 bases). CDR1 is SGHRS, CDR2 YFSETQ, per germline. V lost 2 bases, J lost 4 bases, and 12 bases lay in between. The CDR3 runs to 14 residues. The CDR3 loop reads CASSLGGDGYGYTF. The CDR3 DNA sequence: TGCGCCAGCAGCTTAGGCGGGGACGGCTATGGCTACACCTTC.

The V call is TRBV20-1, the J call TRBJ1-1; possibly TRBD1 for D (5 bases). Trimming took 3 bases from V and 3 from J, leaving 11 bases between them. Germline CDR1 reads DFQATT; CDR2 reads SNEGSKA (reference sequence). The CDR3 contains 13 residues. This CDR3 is CSARGRGDTEAFF. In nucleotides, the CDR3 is TGCAGTGCTAGGGGGCGCGGGGACACTGAAGCTTTCTTT.

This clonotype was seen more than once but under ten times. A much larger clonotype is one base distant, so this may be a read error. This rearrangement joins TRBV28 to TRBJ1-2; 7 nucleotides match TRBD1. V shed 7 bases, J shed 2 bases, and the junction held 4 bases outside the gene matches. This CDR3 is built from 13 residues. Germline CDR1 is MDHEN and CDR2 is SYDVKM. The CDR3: CASTPGQNYGYTF. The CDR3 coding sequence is TGTGCCAGCACCCCGGGACAGAACTATGGCTACACCTTC.

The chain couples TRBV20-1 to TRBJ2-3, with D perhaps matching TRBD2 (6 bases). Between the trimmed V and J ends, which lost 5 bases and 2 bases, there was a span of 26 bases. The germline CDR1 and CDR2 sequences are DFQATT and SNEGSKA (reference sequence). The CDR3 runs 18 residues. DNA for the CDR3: TGCAGTGCTTGGGGAACGGGACGGCGGGGATATCCCACAGATACGCAGTATTTT. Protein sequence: CSAWGTGRRGYPTDTQYF.

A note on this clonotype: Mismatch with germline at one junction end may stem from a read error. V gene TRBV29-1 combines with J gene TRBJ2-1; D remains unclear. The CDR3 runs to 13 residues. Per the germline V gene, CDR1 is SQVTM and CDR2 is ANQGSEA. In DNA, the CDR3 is TGCAGAGTTGACTGGGTTTCCTACAATGAGCAGTTCTTC. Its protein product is CRVDWVSYNEQFF.

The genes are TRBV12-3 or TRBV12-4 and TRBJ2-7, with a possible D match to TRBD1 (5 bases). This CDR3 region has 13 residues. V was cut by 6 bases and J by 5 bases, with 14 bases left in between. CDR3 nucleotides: TGTGCCAGCAGCCGGACATCCCTCCACGAGCAGTACTTC. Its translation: CASSRTSLHEQYF.

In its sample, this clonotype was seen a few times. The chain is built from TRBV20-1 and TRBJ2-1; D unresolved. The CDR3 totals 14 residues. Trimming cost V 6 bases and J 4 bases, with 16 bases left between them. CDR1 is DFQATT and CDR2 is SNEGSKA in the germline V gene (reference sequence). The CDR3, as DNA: TGCAGTGCGCAACTGTCAATCCCTTACAATGAGCAGTTCTTC. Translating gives CSAQLSIPYNEQFF.

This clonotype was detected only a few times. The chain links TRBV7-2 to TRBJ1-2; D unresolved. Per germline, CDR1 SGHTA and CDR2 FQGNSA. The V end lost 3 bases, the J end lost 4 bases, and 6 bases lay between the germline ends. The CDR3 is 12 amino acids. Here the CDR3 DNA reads TGTGCCAGCAGCTTTGGTCCCTATGGCTACACCTTC. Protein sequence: CASSFGPYGYTF.